The T cell receptor (beta chain) described here comes from a study of blood T cell repertoires in COVID-19. Study-level information: The study drew acute and convalescent COVID-19 samples from the United States, Italy and Spain.

In the original workflow: Amplification from reference gene primers served as the basis for estimated nucleated cell counts. Produced via immunoSEQ multiplex PCR; TCRdb's table is partial and in-frame only. The V and J calls and clone size were taken over from that table, and D and trimming were inferred from the DNA. The sample holds under 300,000 clones, 84% seen once. The CDR3 is 12 residues long. Germline V gene sequence: CDR1 LGHNT, CDR2 FRNRAP. V lost 5 bases to trimming and J lost 13 bases, with 14 bases between them. The chain employs TRBV12-5 and TRBJ1-4, with D uncertain. Sample: PBMCs or T cells enriched from blood (not recorded which). This TCR derives from a man in his fifties who had recovered from COVID-19. The CDR3 coding sequence is TGTGCTAGTGGTATATCCACCCGGGGACTGTTTTTT. Translation: CASGISTRGLFF.